The clone carrying this T cell receptor (beta chain) showed up many times. Its antigen is as yet unknown. This entry is derived from a study of CD8 T cells in ankylosing spondylitis. Whole-study results and caveats: Some of the motif variants had earlier been found in reactive arthritis patients' fluid and blood. Reportedly, matched ankylosing spondylitis synovial fluid was significantly enriched for disease-linked clones. Researchers report that disease-linked clones proved CD8+ and relatively rare in peripheral blood.

The TCR beta libraries were generated through quantitative 5'-RACE incorporating molecular barcodes. Each CDR3 protein is one row after TCRdb ran MiXCR on the 5' RACE reads. Seen here are roughly 240,000 distinct CDR3 sequences, roughly 8.2% observed once, and the top ten hold 4.8%. This CDR3 spans 12 amino acids. The germline V and J ends were trimmed by 8 bases and 4 bases, with 11 bases remaining between them. Germline V lookup: CDR1 SGHTA, CDR2 FQGNSA. Sequenced: blood, either unsorted or a sorted T cell fraction (not recorded which). This TCR derives from a female donor with ankylosing spondylitis or in good health (not recorded which). The chain links TRBV7-2 to TRBJ1-1; TRBD1 might be the D (5 bases). The CDR3 region is CASLGQPTEAFF. The CDR3, as DNA: TGTGCCAGCCTCGGACAACCCACTGAAGCTTTCTTT.